The sequence of this T cell receptor beta chain was determined in a study of blood T cell repertoires in COVID-19. CDR3 length equals 13 residues. Deletions cut 2 bases from V and 0 bases from J, with 4 bases between. Germline loops: CDR1 LGHDT, CDR2 YNNKEL (reference sequence). The data were produced by immunoSEQ multiplex PCR, yet TCRdb's version contains in-frame clones alone and is incomplete. In the table there are 310,000 or so clones, 75% to 90% of which are singletons. The source material was peripheral blood. This chain joins TRBV3-1 (or the pseudogene TRBV3-2) and TRBJ1-1; no firm D call. The clonotype comes from a woman aged 30 to 39 who had recovered from COVID-19. CDR3 loop: CASSQILNTEAFF. CDR3 DNA sequence: TGTGCCAGCAGCCAAATATTGAACACTGAAGCTTTCTTT.